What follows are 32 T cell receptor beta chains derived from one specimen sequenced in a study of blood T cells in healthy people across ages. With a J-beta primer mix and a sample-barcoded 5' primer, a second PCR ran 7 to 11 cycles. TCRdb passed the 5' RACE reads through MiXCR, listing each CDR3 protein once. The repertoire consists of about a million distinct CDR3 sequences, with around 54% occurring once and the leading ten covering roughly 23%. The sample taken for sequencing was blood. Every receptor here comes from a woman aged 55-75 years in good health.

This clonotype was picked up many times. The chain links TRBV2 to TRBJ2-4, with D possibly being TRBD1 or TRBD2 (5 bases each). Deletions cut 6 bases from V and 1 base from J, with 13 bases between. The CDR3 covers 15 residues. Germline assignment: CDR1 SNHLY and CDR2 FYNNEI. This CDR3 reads CASRIRGTAKNIQYF. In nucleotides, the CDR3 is TGTGCCAGCAGGATTCGAGGGACGGCCAAAAACATTCAGTACTTC.

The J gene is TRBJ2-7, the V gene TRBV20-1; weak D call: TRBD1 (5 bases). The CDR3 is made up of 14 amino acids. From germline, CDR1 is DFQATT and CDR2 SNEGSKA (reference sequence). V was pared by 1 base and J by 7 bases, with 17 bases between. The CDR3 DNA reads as TGCAGTGCTAGAGTTCTTCAGGGTTCGAGTGAGCAGTACTTC. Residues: CSARVLQGSSEQYF.

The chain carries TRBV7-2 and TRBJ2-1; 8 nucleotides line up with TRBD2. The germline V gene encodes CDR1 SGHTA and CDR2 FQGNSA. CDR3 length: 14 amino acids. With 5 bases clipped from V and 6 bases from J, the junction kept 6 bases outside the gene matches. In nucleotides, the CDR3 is TGTGCCAGCAGCACGGGACTAGGGAGCAATGAGCAGTTCTTC. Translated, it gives CASSTGLGSNEQFF.

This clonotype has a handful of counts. This CDR3 reads CASSQKQGSSYEQYF. CDR3 DNA sequence: TGCGCCAGCAGCCAGAAACAGGGAAGCTCCTACGAGCAGTACTTC. The chain employs TRBV5-1 and TRBJ2-7, with a possible D match to TRBD1 (6 bases). This CDR3 has 15 residues. Germline CDR1 SGHRS, CDR2 YFSETQ. V lost 4 bases and J lost 0, with 14 bases in between.

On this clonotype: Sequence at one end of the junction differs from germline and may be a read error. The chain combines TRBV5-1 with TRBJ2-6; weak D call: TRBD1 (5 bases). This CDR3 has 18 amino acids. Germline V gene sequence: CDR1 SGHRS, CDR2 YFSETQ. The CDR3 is CASSLPGSVSAGANVLPF. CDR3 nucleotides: TGCGCCAGCAGCTTGCCCGGGTCGGTTTCGGCTGGGGCCAACGTCCTGCCTTTC.

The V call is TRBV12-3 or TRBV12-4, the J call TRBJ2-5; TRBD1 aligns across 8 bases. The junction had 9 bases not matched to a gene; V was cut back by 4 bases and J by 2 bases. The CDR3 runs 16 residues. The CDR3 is CASSSQLGQGQETQYF. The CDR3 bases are TGTGCCAGCAGTTCCCAGCTAGGACAGGGACAAGAGACCCAGTACTTC.

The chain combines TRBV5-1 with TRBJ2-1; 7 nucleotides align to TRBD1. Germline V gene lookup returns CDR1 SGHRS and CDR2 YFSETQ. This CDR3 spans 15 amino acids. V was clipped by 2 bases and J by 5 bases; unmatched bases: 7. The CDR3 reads CASSFRDRDDNEQFF. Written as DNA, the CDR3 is TGCGCCAGCAGCTTCCGGGACAGAGACGACAATGAGCAGTTCTTC. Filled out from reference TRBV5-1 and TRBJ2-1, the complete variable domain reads KAGVTQTPRYLIKTRGQQVTLSCSPISGHRSVSWYQQTPGQGLQFLFEYFSETQRNKGNFPGRFSGRQFSNSRSEMNVSTLELGDSALYLCASSFRDRDDNEQFFGPGTRLTVL.

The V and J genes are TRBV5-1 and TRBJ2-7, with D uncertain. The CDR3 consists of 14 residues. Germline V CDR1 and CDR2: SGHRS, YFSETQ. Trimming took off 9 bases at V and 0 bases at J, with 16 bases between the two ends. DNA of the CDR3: TGCGCCACTTATATATCCCGTGGCTCCTACGAGCAGTACTTC. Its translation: CATYISRGSYEQYF. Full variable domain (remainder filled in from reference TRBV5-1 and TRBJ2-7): KAGVTQTPRYLIKTRGQQVTLSCSPISGHRSVSWYQQTPGQGLQFLFEYFSETQRNKGNFPGRFSGRQFSNSRSEMNVSTLELGDSALYLCATYISRGSYEQYFGPGTRLTVT.

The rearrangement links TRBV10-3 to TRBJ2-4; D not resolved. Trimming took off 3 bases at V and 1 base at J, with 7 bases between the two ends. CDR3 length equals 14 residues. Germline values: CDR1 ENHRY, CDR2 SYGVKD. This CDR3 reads CAISDVGAKNIQYF. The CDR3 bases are TGTGCCATCAGTGACGTGGGGGCCAAAAACATTCAGTACTTC.

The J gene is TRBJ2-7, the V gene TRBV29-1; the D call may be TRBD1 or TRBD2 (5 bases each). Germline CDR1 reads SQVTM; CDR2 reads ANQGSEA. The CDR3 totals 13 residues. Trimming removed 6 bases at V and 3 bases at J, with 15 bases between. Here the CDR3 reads CSVRDGTHYEQYF. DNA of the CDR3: TGCAGCGTCCGGGACGGAACCCACTACGAGCAGTACTTC.

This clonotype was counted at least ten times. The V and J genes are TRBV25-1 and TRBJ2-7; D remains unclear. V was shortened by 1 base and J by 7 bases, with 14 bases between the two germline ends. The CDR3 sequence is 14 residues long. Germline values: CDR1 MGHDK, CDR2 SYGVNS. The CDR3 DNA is TGTGCCAGCAGTGAATCTGGACGGTCCGTGGAGCAGTACTTC. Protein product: CASSESGRSVEQYF.

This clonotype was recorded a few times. CDR3 DNA: TGTGCCAGCAGTGGCGGGAGGCCGGACAATGAGCAGTTCTTC. It codes for CASSGGRPDNEQFF. This chain links TRBV9 with TRBJ2-1; 8 positions match TRBD2. Germline V gene data show CDR1 as SGDLS and CDR2 as YYNGEE. The CDR3 sequence is 14 residues long. J lost 5 bases, V lost 5 bases, and 6 bases had no gene match.

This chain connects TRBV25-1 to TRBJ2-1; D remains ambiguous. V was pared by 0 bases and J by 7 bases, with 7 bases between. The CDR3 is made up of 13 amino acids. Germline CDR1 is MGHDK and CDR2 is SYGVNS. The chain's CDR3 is CASSEYSLNEQFF. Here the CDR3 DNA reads TGTGCCAGCAGTGAATATTCGCTGAATGAGCAGTTCTTC.

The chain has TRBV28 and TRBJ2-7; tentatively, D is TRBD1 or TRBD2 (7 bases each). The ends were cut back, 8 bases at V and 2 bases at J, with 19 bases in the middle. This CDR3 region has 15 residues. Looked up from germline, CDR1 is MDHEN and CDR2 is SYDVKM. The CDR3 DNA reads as TGTGCCAGCCGGGGGGAAGGGACAGCAACCTACGAGCAGTACTTC. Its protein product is CASRGEGTATYEQYF.

The CDR3 DNA follows: TGCAGTGCTAGAGATGCATTCGCCGTGGGGGGCATCTATGGCTACACCTTC. Amino acid sequence: CSARDAFAVGGIYGYTF. V gene TRBV20-1 combines with J gene TRBJ1-2, with D tentatively TRBD1 (6 bases). This CDR3 region has 17 residues. Germline CDR1 DFQATT, CDR2 SNEGSKA (reference sequence). V was cut by 0 bases and J by 4 bases, with 21 bases left in between.

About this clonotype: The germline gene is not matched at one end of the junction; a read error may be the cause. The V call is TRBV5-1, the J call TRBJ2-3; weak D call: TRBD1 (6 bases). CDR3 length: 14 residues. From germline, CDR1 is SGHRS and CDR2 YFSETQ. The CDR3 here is CASSLRQGTDTQYF. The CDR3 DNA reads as TGTGCCAGCAGTTTACGACAGGGCACAGATACGCAGTATTTT.

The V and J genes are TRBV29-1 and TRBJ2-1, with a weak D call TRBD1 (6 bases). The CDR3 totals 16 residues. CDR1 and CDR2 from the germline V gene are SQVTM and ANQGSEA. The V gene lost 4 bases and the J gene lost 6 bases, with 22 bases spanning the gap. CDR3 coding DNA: TGCAGCGTTGTCCCTCGGCTCGGGGCCAGGGGCAATGAGCAGTTCTTC. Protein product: CSVVPRLGARGNEQFF.

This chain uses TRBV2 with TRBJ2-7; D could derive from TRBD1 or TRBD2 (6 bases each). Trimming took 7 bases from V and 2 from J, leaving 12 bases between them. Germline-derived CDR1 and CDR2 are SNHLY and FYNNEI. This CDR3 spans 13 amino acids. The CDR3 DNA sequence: TGTGCCAGCAAGGACCGGGGGCCCTACGAGCAGTACTTC. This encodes CASKDRGPYEQYF. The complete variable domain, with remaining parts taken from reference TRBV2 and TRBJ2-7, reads EPEVTQTPSHQVTQMGQEVILRCVPISNHLYFYWYRQILGQKVEFLVSFYNNEISEKSEIFDDQFSVERPDGSNFTLKIRSTKLEDSAMYFCASKDRGPYEQYFGPGTRLTVT.

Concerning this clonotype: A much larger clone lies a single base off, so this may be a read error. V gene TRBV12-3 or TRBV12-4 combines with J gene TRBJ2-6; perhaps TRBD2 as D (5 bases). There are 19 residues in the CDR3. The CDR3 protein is CAGSLSPAGLPSGANVLTF. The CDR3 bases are TGTGCCGGCAGTTTAAGCCCGGCAGGACTTCCCTCTGGGGCCAACGTCCTGACTTTC.

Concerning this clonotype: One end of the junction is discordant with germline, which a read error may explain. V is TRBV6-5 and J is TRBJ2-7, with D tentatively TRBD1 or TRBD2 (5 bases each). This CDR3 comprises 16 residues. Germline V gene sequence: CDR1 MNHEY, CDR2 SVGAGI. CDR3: CAGSPGVGDHSYEQYF. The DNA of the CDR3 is TGTGCCGGCAGTCCCGGGGTGGGGGACCACTCCTACGAGCAGTACTTC.

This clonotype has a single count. In nucleotides, the CDR3 is TGCGCCAGCAGCTTGTGGGAACAGCGGGAGAACTACGAGCAGTACTTC. This encodes CASSLWEQRENYEQYF. This sequence joins TRBV5-1 and TRBJ2-7, with 8 bases fitting TRBD2. Germline V gene lookup returns CDR1 SGHRS and CDR2 YFSETQ. The CDR3 spans 16 residues. Unmatched junction bases numbered 9, after V lost 1 base and J lost 3 bases.

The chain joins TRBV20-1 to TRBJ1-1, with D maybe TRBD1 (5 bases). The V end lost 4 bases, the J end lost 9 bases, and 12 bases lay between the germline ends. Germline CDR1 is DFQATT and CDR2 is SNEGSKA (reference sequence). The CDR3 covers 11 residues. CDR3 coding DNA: TGCAGTGCTAACCGCCAGGGTCAAGCTTTCTTT. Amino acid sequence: CSANRQGQAFF.

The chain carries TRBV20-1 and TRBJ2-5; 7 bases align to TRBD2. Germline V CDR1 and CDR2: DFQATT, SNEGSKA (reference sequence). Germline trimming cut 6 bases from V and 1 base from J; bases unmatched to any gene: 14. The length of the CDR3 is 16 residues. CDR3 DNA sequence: TGCAGTGCCCGAGGTTCTAGCGGAAAAGTCCAAGAGACCCAGTACTTC. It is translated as CSARGSSGKVQETQYF.

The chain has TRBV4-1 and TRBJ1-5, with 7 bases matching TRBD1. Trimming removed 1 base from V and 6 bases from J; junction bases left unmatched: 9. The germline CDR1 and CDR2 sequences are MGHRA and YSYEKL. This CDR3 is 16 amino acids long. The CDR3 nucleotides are TGCGCCAGCAGCCAAGTCGGCAGGGGGAAAGGTCAGCCCCAGCATTTT. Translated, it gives CASSQVGRGKGQPQHF.

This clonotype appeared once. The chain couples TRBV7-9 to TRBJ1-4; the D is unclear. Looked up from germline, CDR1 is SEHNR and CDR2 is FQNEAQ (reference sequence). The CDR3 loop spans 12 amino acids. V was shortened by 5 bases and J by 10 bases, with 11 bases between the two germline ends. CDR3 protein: CASSVHGGKLFF. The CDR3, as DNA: TGTGCCAGCAGCGTGCACGGAGGAAAACTGTTTTTT. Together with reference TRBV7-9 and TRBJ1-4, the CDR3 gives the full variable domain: DTGVSQNPRHKITKRGQNVTFRCDPISEHNRLYWYRQTLGQGPEFLTYFQNEAQLEKSRLLSDRFSAERPKGSFSTLEIQRTEQGDSAMYLCASSVHGGKLFFGSGTQLSVL.

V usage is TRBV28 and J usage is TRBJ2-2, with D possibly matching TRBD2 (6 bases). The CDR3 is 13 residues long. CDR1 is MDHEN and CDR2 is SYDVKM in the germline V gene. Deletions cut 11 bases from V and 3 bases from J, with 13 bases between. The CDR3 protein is CAVGAGYTGELFF. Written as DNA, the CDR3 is TGTGCCGTAGGGGCGGGATACACCGGGGAGCTGTTTTTT.

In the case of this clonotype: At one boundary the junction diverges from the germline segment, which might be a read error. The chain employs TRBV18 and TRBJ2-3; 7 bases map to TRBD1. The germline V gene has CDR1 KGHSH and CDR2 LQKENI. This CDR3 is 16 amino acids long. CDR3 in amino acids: CTSSPSGTVQADTQYF. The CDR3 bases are TGTACCAGCTCACCCTCCGGGACAGTCCAAGCGGATACGCAGTATTTT.

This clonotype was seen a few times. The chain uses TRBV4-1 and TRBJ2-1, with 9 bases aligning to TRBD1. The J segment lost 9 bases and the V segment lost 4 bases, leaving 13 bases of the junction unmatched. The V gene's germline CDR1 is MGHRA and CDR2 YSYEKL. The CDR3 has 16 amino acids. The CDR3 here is CASSPTAGQGVTEQFF. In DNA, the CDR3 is TGCGCCAGCAGCCCCACGGCGGGACAGGGAGTAACTGAGCAGTTCTTC.

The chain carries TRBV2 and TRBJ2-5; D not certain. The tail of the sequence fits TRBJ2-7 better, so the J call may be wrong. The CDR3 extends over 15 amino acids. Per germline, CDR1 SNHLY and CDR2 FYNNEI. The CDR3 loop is CASSEMGSRIYEQYF. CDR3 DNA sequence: TGTGCCAGCAGTGAGATGGGTTCAAGGATATACGAGCAGTACTTC.

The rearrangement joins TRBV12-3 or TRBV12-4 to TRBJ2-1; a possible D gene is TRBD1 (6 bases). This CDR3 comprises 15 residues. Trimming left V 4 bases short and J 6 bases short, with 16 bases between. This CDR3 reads CASSSQGLSLNEQFF. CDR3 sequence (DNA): TGTGCCAGCAGTTCACAGGGATTGTCCCTCAATGAGCAGTTCTTC.

Here the CDR3 reads CSVEFRATRSHNEQFF. The CDR3, as DNA: TGCAGCGTTGAATTCCGCGCCACTAGGTCCCACAATGAGCAGTTCTTC. The chain joins TRBV29-1 to TRBJ2-1, with D tentatively TRBD2 (5 bases). Per germline, CDR1 SQVTM and CDR2 ANQGSEA. Trimming left V 2 bases short and J 5 bases short, with 19 bases between. CDR3 length: 16 amino acids.

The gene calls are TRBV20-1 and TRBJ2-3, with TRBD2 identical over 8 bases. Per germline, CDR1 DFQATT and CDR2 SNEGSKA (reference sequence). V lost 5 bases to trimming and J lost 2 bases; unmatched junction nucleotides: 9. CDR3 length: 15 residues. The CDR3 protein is CSAPGLASATDTQYF. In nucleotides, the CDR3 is TGCAGTGCTCCCGGACTAGCATCGGCCACAGATACGCAGTATTTT.